The clone carrying this T cell receptor (beta chain) has ten or more counts. Its specificity is unknown. The sample belongs to a study of T-cell memory formation after mild COVID-19. Study context: Most TCR clusters belonged to a single donor.

Study outcomes and limitations: Memory cells collected pre-infection included some clones that later responded, suggesting cross-reactive memory joined.

The CDR3 is 20 residues long. CDR1 and CDR2 from the germline V gene are SGDLS and YYNGEE. Trimming took 0 bases from V and 6 from J; bases not matched to a gene: 21. One entry per CDR3 protein results from TCRdb running MiXCR on the 5' RACE reads. The table lists about 350,000 distinct CDR3 sequences, roughly 15% of them singletons. This rearrangement joins TRBV9 to TRBJ2-3; 8 bases are shared with TRBD2. The sequence was collected from a man younger than 35 who had mild COVID-19 (a few samples of this study predate the infection). Cell type and time point are not known. The source material was PBMCs or a T cell subset sorted from them (not recorded which). The CDR3 bases are TGTGCCAGCAGCGTAGTCCCCCATAGCGGGGCCAATTCAGCGGGCGATACGCAGTATTTT. Translating it yields CASSVVPHSGANSAGDTQYF. The variable domain in full, completed from reference TRBV9 and TRBJ2-3, reads DSGVTQTPKHLITATGQRVTLRCSPRSGDLSVYWYQQSLDQGLQFLIQYYNGEERAKGNILERFSAQQFPDLHSELNLSSLELGDSALYFCASSVVPHSGANSAGDTQYFGPGTRLTVL.